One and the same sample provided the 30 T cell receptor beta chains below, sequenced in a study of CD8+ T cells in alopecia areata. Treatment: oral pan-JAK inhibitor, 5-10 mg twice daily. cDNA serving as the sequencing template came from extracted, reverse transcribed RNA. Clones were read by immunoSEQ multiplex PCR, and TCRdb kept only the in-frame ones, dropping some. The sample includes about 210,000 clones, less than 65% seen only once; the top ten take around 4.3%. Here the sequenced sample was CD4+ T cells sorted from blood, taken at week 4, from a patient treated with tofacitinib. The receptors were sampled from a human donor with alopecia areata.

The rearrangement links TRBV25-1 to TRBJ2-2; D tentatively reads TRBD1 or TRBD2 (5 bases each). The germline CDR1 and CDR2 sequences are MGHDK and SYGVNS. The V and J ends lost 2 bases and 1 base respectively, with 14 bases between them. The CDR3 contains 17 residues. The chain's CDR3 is CASSEISWDGNTGELFF. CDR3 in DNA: TGTGCCAGCAGTGAAATAAGTTGGGACGGGAACACCGGGGAGCTGTTTTTT.

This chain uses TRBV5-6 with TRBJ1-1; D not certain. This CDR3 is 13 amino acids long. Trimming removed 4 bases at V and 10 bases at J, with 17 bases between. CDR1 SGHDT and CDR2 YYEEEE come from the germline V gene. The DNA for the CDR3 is TGTGCCAGCAGCCTTTCATACGGGGTGGGAGCTTTCTTT. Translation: CASSLSYGVGAFF. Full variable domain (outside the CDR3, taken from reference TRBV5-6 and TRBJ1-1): DAGVTQSPTHLIKTRGQQVTLRCSPKSGHDTVSWYQQALGQGPQFIFQYYEEEERQRGNFPDRFSGHQFPNYSSELNVNALLLGDSALYLCASSLSYGVGAFFGQGTRLTVV.

CDR3 sequence (DNA): TGTGCCAGCAGGCCCACGGGGGTGACAGATACGCAGTATTTT. Protein product: CASRPTGVTDTQYF. The V gene is TRBV27, the J gene TRBJ2-3, with D maybe TRBD2 (6 bases). This CDR3 contains 14 residues. CDR1 MNHEY and CDR2 SMNVEV come from the germline V gene (reference sequence). V was clipped by 6 bases and J by 3 bases, with 13 bases between them.

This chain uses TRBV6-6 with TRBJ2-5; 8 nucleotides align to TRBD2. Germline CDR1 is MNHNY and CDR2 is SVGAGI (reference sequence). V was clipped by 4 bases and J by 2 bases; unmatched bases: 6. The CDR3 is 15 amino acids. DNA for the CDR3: TGTGCCAGCAGTTCCTCCGAGCGGGGGCAAGAGACCCAGTACTTC. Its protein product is CASSSSERGQETQYF.

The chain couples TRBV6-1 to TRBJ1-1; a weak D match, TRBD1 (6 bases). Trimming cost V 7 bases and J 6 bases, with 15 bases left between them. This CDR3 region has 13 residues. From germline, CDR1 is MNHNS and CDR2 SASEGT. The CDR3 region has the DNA TGTGCCAGCACCTTACAGGGTGGGGCTGAAGCTTTCTTT. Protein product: CASTLQGGAEAFF.

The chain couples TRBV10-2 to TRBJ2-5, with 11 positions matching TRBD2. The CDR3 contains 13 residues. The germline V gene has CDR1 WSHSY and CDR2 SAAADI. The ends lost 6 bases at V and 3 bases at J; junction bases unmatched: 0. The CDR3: CASRLAGEETQYF. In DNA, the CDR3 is TGCGCCAGCAGACTAGCGGGGGAAGAGACCCAGTACTTC.

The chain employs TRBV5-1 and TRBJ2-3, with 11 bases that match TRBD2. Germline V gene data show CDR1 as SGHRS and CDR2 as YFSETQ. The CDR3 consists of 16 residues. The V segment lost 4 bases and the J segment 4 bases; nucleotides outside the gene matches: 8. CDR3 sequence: CASSTTLAGDADTQYF. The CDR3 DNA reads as TGCGCCAGCAGCACGACACTAGCGGGGGATGCAGATACGCAGTATTTT.

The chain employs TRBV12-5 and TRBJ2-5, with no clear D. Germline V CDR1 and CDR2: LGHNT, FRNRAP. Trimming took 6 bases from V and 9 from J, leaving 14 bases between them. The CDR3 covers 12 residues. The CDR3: CASGPPDGAQYF. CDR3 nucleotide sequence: TGTGCTAGTGGGCCTCCGGATGGGGCCCAGTACTTC.

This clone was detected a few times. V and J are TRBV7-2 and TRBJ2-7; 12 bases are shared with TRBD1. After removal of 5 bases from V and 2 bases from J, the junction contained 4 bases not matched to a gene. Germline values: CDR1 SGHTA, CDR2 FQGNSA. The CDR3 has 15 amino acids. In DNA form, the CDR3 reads TGTGCCAGCAGCCGGGGACAGGGGGCCCCCTACGAGCAGTACTTC. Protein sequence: CASSRGQGAPYEQYF.

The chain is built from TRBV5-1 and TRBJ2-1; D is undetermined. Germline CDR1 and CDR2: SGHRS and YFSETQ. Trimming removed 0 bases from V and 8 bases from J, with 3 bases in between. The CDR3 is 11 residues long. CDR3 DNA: TGCGCCAGCAGCTTGGAGCATGAGCAGTTCTTC. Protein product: CASSLEHEQFF.

This CDR3 is CATSRDRGAGEQFF. The CDR3 region has the DNA TGTGCCACCAGCAGAGATAGGGGGGCTGGTGAGCAGTTCTTC. The chain has TRBV15 and TRBJ2-1, with D possibly called TRBD1 or TRBD2 (6 bases each). Germline CDR1 is LNHNV and CDR2 is YYDKDF (reference sequence). CDR3 length equals 14 residues. The germline V and J ends were trimmed by 0 bases and 9 bases, with 12 bases remaining between them.

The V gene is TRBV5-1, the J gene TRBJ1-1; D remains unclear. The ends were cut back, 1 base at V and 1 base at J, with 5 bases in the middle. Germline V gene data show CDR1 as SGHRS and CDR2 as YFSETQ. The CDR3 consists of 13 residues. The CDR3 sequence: CASSLFTNTEAFF. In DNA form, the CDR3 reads TGCGCCAGCAGCTTGTTTACGAACACTGAAGCTTTCTTT.

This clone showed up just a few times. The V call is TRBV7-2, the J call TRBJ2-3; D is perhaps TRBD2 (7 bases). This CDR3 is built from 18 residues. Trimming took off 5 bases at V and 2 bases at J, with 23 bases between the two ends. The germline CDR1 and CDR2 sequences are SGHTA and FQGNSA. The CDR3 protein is CASSQGRGVTAITDTQYF. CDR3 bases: TGTGCCAGCAGCCAGGGGAGGGGGGTCACAGCCATCACAGATACGCAGTATTTT.

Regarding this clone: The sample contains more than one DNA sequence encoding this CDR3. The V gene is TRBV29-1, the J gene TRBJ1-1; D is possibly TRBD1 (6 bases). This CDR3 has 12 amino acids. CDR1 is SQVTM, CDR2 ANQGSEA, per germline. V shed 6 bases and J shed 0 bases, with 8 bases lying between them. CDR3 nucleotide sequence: TGCAGCGTCGGACAGTTGAACACTGAAGCTTTCTTT. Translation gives CSVGQLNTEAFF.

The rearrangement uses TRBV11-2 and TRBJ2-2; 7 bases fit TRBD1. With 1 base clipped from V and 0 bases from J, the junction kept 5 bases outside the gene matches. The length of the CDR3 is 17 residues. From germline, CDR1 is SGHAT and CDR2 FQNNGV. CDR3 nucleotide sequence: TGTGCCAGCAGCTTAGTGGCTCAGGGGGCGAACACCGGGGAGCTGTTTTTT. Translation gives CASSLVAQGANTGELFF.

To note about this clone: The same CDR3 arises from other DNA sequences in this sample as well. CDR3 in amino acids: CASSEGTDTQYF. The CDR3 nucleotides are TGTGCCAGCAGTGAAGGCACAGATACGCAGTATTTT. The V and J genes are TRBV2 and TRBJ2-3; the D is unclear. The germline CDR1 and CDR2 sequences are SNHLY and FYNNEI. Trimming stripped 1 base from V and 1 base from J, with 0 bases between. The CDR3 spans 12 residues. The full variable domain, in which reference TRBV2 and TRBJ2-3 provide the parts outside the CDR3, is EPEVTQTPSHQVTQMGQEVILRCVPISNHLYFYWYRQILGQKVEFLVSFYNNEISEKSEIFDDQFSVERPDGSNFTLKIRSTKLEDSAMYFCASSEGTDTQYFGPGTRLTVL.

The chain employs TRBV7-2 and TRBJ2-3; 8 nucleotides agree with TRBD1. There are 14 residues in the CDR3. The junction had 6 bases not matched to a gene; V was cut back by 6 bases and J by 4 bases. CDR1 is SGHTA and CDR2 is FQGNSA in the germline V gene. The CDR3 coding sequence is TGTGCCAGCAGACCAGGGGGCTCCGCAGATACGCAGTATTTT. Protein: CASRPGGSADTQYF.

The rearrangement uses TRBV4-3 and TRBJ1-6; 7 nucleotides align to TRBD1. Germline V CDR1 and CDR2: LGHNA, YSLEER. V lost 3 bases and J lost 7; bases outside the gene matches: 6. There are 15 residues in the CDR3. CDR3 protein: CASSHHRGNNSPLHF. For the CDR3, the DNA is TGCGCCAGCAGCCACCACAGGGGTAACAATTCACCCCTCCACTTT.

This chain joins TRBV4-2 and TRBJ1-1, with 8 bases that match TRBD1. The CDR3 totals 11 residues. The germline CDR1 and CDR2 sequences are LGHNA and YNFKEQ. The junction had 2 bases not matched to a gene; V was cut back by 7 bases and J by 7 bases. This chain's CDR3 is CASNGQGEAFF. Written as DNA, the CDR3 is TGTGCCAGCAATGGACAGGGTGAAGCTTTCTTT.

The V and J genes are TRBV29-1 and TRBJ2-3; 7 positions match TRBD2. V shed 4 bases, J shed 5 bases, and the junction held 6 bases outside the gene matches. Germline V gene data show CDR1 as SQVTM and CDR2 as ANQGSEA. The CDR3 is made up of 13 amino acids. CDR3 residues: CSVVRGDKDTQYF. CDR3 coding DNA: TGCAGCGTTGTCCGGGGGGATAAAGATACGCAGTATTTT.

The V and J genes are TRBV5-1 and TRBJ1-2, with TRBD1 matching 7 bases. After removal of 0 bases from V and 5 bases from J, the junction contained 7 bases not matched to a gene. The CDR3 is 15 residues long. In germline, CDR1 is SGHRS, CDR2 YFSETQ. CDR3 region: CASSLEARGLYGYTF. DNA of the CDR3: TGCGCCAGCAGCTTGGAGGCCAGGGGGTTGTATGGCTACACCTTC. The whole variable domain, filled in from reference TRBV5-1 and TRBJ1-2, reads KAGVTQTPRYLIKTRGQQVTLSCSPISGHRSVSWYQQTPGQGLQFLFEYFSETQRNKGNFPGRFSGRQFSNSRSEMNVSTLELGDSALYLCASSLEARGLYGYTFGSGTRLTVV.

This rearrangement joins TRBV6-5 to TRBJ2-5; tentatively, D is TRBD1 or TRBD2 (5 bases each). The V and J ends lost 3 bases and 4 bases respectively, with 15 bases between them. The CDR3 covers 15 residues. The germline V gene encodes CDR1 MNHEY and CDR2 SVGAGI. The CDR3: CASSYGGRWSETQYF. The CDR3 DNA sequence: TGTGCCAGCAGTTATGGGGGAAGGTGGTCAGAGACCCAGTACTTC.

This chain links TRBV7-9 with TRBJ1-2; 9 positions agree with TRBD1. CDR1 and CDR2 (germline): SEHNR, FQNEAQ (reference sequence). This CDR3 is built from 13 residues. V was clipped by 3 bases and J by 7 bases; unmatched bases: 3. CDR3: CASSFDRGTGYTF. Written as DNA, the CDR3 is TGTGCCAGCAGCTTTGACAGGGGGACTGGCTACACCTTC.

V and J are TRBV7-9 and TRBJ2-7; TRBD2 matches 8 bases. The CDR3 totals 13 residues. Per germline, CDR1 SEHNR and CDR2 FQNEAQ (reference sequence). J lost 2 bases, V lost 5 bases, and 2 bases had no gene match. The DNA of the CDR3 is TGTGCCAGCAGCCGTAGCGGGGCCTACGAGCAGTACTTC. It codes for CASSRSGAYEQYF.

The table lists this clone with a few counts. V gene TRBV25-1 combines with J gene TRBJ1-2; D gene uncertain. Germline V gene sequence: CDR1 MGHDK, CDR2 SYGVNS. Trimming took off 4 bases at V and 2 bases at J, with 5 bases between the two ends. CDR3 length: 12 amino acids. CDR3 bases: TGTGCCAGCAGTGGGATGAACTATGGCTACACCTTC. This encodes CASSGMNYGYTF.

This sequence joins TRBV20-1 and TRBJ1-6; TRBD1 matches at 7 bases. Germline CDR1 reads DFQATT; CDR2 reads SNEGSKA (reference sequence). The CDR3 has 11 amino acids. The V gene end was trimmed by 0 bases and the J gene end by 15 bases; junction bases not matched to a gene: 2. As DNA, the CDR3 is TGCAGTGCTAGAGATCAGGGGGTCCTCCACTTT. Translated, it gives CSARDQGVLHF.

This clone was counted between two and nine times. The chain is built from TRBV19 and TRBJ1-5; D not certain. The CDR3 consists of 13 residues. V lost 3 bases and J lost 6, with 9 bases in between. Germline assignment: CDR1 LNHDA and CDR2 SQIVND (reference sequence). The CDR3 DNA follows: TGTGCCAGTAGTATCGAGGTGTTTCAGCCCCAGCATTTT. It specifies CASSIEVFQPQHF.

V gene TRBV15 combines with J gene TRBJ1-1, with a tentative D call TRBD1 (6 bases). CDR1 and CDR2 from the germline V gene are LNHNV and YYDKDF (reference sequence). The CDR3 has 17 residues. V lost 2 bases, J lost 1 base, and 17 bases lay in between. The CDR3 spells CATSRSLGGGKNTEAFF. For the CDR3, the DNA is TGTGCCACCAGCAGATCCCTAGGGGGAGGGAAGAACACTGAAGCTTTCTTT.

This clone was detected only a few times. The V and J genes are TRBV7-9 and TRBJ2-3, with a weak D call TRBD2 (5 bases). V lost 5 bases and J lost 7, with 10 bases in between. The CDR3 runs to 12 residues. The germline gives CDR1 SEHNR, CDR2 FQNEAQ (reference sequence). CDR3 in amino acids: CASSLREYTQYF. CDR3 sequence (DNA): TGTGCCAGCAGCCTAAGGGAGTATACGCAGTATTTT.

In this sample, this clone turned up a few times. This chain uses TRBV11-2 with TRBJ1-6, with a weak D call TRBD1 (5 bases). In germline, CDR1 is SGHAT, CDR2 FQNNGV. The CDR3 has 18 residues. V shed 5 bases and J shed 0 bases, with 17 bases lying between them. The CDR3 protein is CASSLYQGLSSYNSPLHF. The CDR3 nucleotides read TGTGCCAGCAGCCTATACCAGGGCCTAAGCTCCTATAATTCACCCCTCCACTTT.